This is a list of T cell receptor beta chains from one sample in a study of T cells in localized non-small cell lung cancer. The protocol was immunoSEQ multiplex PCR, while the TCRdb copy is restricted to in-frame clones and leaves out a portion. The sample yields 100,000 to 150,000 clones, 89% seen once. Specimen: peripheral blood, collected before any cancer treatment. The receptors here all came from a female donor over 55 with stage I lung adenocarcinoma. The CDR3 runs from the conserved cysteine through the conserved F or W. D genes are given only for firm matches. Some rows mark clone size as missing; the rest say once, few, many or name a class of expanded clone.

>.|TRBV6-1|.|TRBJ2-2
CAISPGRNTGELFF
TGTGCTATCAGCCCGGGGAGGAACACCGGGGAGCTGTTTTTT
>.|TRBV6-6|TRBD1|TRBJ2-7
CASSYAGTGVEQYF
TGTGCCAGCAGTTACGCCGGGACAGGGGTCGAGCAGTACTTC
>.|TRBV6-1|TRBD1|TRBJ1-6
CASSDLDRGNSPLHF
TGTGCCAGCAGTGACTTGGACAGGGGTAATTCACCCCTCCACTTT
>.|TRBV19|.|TRBJ2-7
CASSTRDRFYEQYF
TGTGCCAGTAGTACTCGGGACCGATTCTACGAGCAGTACTTC
>.|TRBV29-1|.|TRBJ2-3
CSVGGGGTDTQYF
TGCAGCGTTGGGGGGGGCGGTACAGATACGCAGTATTTT
>.|TRBV29-1|TRBD2|TRBJ2-5
CSPVAGVEETQYF
TGCAGCCCTGTAGCGGGAGTGGAAGAGACCCAGTACTTC
>.|TRBV21-1|.|TRBJ2-3
CASSKSRRGLADTQYF
TGTGCCAGCAGCAAATCAAGGAGGGGGTTGGCAGATACGCAGTATTTT
>.|TRBV19|.|TRBJ2-7
CASSYGQSYEQYF
TGTGCCAGTAGTTATGGGCAGTCCTACGAGCAGTACTTC
>.|TRBV7-9|TRBD2|TRBJ2-3
CVSGSTDTQYF
TGTGTTAGCGGGAGTACAGATACGCAGTATTTT
>.|TRBV2|.|TRBJ2-6
CASSEANVLTF
TGTGCCAGCAGTGAGGCGAACGTCCTGACTTTC
>.|TRBV7-2|TRBD1|TRBJ2-3
CASRPRGTGTDTQYF
TGTGCCAGCAGGCCGAGGGGGACAGGGACAGATACGCAGTATTTT
>.|TRBV5-1|TRBD1|TRBJ2-7
CASGTGRSYEQYF
TGCGCCAGCGGGACAGGGCGCTCCTACGAGCAGTACTTC
>.|TRBV28|TRBD1|TRBJ2-5
CASSLSPTGAPETQYF
TGTGCCAGCAGTTTATCCCCCACAGGGGCCCCAGAGACCCAGTACTTC
>once|TRBV2|TRBD1|TRBJ2-1
CASSGGRGINSEQFF
TGTGCCAGCAGTGGGGGCAGGGGGATAAACAGTGAGCAGTTCTTC
>.|TRBV5-1|.|TRBJ2-7
CASSLSLGAQGPATAYEQYF
TGCGCCAGCAGCTTGTCTTTAGGGGCTCAGGGTCCAGCTACCGCCTACGAGCAGTACTTC
>.|TRBV7-2|.|TRBJ2-7
CASSLDRFGEQYF
TGTGCCAGCAGCTTAGACAGGTTCGGCGAGCAGTACTTC
>once|TRBV10-3|TRBD2|TRBJ2-3
CAISASTSGSTDTQYF
TGTGCCATCAGTGCCTCGACTAGCGGTAGCACAGATACGCAGTATTTT
>.|TRBV6-1|TRBD1|TRBJ1-2
CASSEGTGGYYGYTF
TGTGCCAGCAGTGAAGGGACAGGGGGGTACTATGGCTACACCTTC
>.|TRBV5-1|TRBD2|TRBJ2-1
CASSVTLAGAPYNEQFF
TGCGCCAGCAGCGTGACGCTAGCGGGAGCACCCTACAATGAGCAGTTCTTC
>.|TRBV30|.|TRBJ1-3
CAWSRDTFSGNTIYF
TGTGCCTGGAGTCGGGACACTTTCTCTGGAAACACCATATATTTT
>once|TRBV11-3|.|TRBJ2-5
CASSSSGVETQYF
TGTGCCAGCAGCTCATCAGGGGTGGAGACCCAGTACTTC
>.|TRBV11-2|TRBD1|TRBJ2-7
CASNYGTGTYEQYF
TGTGCCAGCAACTACGGGACAGGGACCTACGAGCAGTACTTC
>.|TRBV6-6|TRBD2|TRBJ2-1
CASRPSGRIGNEQFF
TGTGCCAGCAGGCCTAGCGGGAGAATCGGTAATGAGCAGTTCTTC
>.|TRBV18|.|TRBJ2-1
CASSPSPEWEQFF
TGTGCCAGCTCACCAAGTCCAGAGTGGGAGCAGTTCTTC
>.|TRBV29-1|.|TRBJ2-4
CSVSSGAKNIQYF
TGCAGCGTTTCCTCAGGGGCCAAAAACATTCAGTACTTC
>.|TRBV4-1|.|TRBJ1-1
CASSKGTEAFF
TGCGCCAGCAGCAAGGGGACTGAAGCTTTCTTT
>.|TRBV2|.|TRBJ2-3
CASSESGFTDTQYF
TGTGCCAGCAGTGAGTCCGGATTCACAGATACGCAGTATTTT
>few|TRBV6-5|.|TRBJ1-5
CASSSTGTESGPQHF
TGTGCCAGCAGTTCCACAGGGACGGAATCAGGGCCCCAGCATTTT
>.|TRBV7-8|.|TRBJ1-1
CASSPSGGEAFF
TGTGCCAGCAGCCCTAGTGGGGGCGAAGCTTTCTTT
>.|TRBV5-1|.|TRBJ2-7
CASRDPVSDSSYEQYF
TGCGCCAGTCGAGACCCAGTTAGTGATAGCTCCTACGAGCAGTACTTC
>.|TRBV2|.|TRBJ2-5
CASSEAAGAGRETQYF
TGTGCCAGCAGTGAAGCAGCTGGGGCAGGGCGAGAGACCCAGTACTTC
>few|TRBV10-2|.|TRBJ2-1
CATSSLNEQFF
TGCGCCACCTCATCCCTGAATGAGCAGTTCTTC
>.|TRBV30|.|TRBJ2-5
CAWSGRAQETQYF
TGTGCCTGGAGTGGGCGGGCCCAAGAGACCCAGTACTTC
>.|TRBV5-1|TRBD2|TRBJ2-1
CASSNGLAGGPSDEQFF
TGCGCCAGCAGCAACGGACTAGCGGGAGGGCCCTCGGATGAGCAGTTCTTC
>.|TRBV5-6|.|TRBJ2-5
CASTWIRQQETQYF
TGTGCCAGCACCTGGATCAGGCAGCAAGAGACCCAGTACTTC
>.|TRBV18|TRBD1|TRBJ2-3
CASSPLDTGASAADTDTQYF
TGTGCCAGCTCACCCCTTGATACAGGGGCATCGGCCGCGGACACAGATACGCAGTATTTT
>.|TRBV19|TRBD1|TRBJ2-5
CATMTGNRETQYF
TGTGCCACTATGACAGGGAACAGGGAGACCCAGTACTTC
>few|TRBV7-7|.|TRBJ2-2
CASSYGFSTGELFF
TGTGCTAGCAGCTATGGGTTTTCGACCGGGGAGCTGTTTTTT
>.|TRBV7-3|.|TRBJ2-1
CASSLGYNEQFF
TGTGCCAGCAGCTTGGGTTACAATGAGCAGTTCTTC
>.|TRBV18|.|TRBJ1-1
CASASSVEAFF
TGTGCCAGCGCATCGTCAGTTGAAGCTTTCTTT
>.|TRBV7-9|.|TRBJ2-7
CASSFGLAIYEQYF
TGTGCCAGCAGCTTTGGGCTAGCAATATACGAGCAGTACTTC
>.|TRBV7-2|TRBD2|TRBJ2-7
CASSFTSGIYEQYF
TGTGCCAGCAGCTTTACTAGCGGGATTTACGAGCAGTACTTC
>.|TRBV9|TRBD1|TRBJ2-1
CASSTRTGWNEQFF
TGTGCCAGCAGCACAAGGACAGGGTGGAATGAGCAGTTCTTC
>.|TRBV23-1|TRBD1|TRBJ2-3
CASSHWGQGAADTQYF
TGCGCCAGCAGTCATTGGGGACAGGGGGCAGCAGATACGCAGTATTTT
>.|TRBV5-1|TRBD2|TRBJ2-2
CASTREGPNTGELFF
TGCGCCAGCACCCGGGAGGGCCCCAACACCGGGGAGCTGTTTTTT
>few|TRBV2|.|TRBJ1-3
CASREDSSSGGNTIYF
TGTGCCAGCAGGGAGGACAGCTCCTCAGGTGGAAACACCATATATTTT
>.|TRBV15|TRBD1|TRBJ1-2
CATSRGGQGESYGYTF
TGTGCCACCAGCAGAGGTGGACAGGGAGAGAGCTATGGCTACACCTTC
>once|TRBV6-5|TRBD2|TRBJ2-5
CASSYLPSGSKTQYF
TGTGCCAGCAGTTACCTTCCTAGCGGGAGTAAAACCCAGTACTTC
>.|TRBV5-1|TRBD2|TRBJ2-5
CASSLGGSGGQETQYF
TGCGCCAGCAGCCTAGGGGGTAGCGGGGGACAAGAGACCCAGTACTTC
>.|TRBV19|TRBD1|TRBJ1-1
CASRGLRTGGTEAFF
TGTGCCAGTAGAGGGCTCCGGACAGGGGGCACTGAAGCTTTCTTT
>.|TRBV11-3|TRBD2|TRBJ2-1
CASSRTGTSGNEQFF
TGTGCCAGCAGTCGGACCGGGACTAGCGGCAATGAGCAGTTCTTC